The TCR beta chain described here comes from a study of shared clonotypes between healthy human individuals. CD45RO negativity and positive selection for CCR7 defined naive CD8 cells, a population that excluded terminally differentiated effector memory CD45RA+ cells. The method was immunoSEQ multiplex PCR; TCRdb's version includes in-frame clones alone and lacks a portion of them. The sample lists 800,000 to 950,000 clones, about 96% occurring once. The CDR3 extends over 15 amino acids. V gave up 5 bases and J gave up 4 bases; unmatched junction bases: 9. Germline CDR1 is SEHNR and CDR2 is FQNEAQ (reference sequence).

What was sequenced was naive CD8+ T cells sorted from blood. The V gene is TRBV7-9, the J gene TRBJ2-5; 8 bases match TRBD2. The receptor's source is a man aged 25-45 years in good health. The CDR3 is CASSTTSGGRETQYF. CDR3 coding DNA: TGTGCCAGCAGCACTACTAGCGGAGGCAGAGAGACCCAGTACTTC.